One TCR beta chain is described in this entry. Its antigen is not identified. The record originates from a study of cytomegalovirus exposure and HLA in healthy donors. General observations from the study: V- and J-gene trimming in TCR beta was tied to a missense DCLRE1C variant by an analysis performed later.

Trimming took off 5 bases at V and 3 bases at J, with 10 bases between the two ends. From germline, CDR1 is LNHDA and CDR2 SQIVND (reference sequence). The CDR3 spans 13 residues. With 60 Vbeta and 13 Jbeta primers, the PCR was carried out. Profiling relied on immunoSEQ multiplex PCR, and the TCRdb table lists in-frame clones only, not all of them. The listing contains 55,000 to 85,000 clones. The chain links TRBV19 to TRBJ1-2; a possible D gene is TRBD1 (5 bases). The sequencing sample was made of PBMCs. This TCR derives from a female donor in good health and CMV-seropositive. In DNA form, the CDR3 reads TGTGCCAGTAGTCCCCGGGGGGACTATGGCTACACCTTC. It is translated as CASSPRGDYGYTF.